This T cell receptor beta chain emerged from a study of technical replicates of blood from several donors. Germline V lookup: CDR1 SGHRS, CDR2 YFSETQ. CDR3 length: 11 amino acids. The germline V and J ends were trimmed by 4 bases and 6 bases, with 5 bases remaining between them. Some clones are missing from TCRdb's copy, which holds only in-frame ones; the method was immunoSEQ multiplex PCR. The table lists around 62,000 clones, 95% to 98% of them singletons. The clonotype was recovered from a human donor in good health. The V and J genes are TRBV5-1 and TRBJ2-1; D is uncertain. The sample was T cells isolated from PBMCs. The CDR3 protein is CASSLSNEQFF. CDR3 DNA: TGCGCCAGCAGCCTCAGCAATGAGCAGTTCTTC. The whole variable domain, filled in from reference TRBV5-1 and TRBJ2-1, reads KAGVTQTPRYLIKTRGQQVTLSCSPISGHRSVSWYQQTPGQGLQFLFEYFSETQRNKGNFPGRFSGRQFSNSRSEMNVSTLELGDSALYLCASSLSNEQFFGPGTRLTVL.